The rows below give T cell receptor beta chains drawn from one sample of a study of CD8 T cells in Susac syndrome. TCRdb called the immunoSEQ multiplex PCR reads again in MiXCR, with one record for every CDR3 protein. The sample gives approximately 190,000 distinct CDR3 sequences, roughly 91% of which show up once; approximately 0.09% is in the top ten. Sequenced sample: CD4+ T cells from PBMCs. These receptors all come from a human donor with Susac syndrome. The CDR3 runs from the conserved cysteine through the conserved F or W. A D gene is named only where the DNA matches it firmly. For some rows the clone size is stated as once, few or many, or as a class when expanded; others skip it.

D	V	size	length	J	CDR3	DNA
NA	TRBV7-9	NA	19	TRBJ1-4	CASSLAWETGNLRGEKLFF	TGTGCCAGCAGCTTAGCGTGGGAGACAGGAAACCTGAGGGGCGAAAAACTGTTTTTT
NA	TRBV24-1	NA	17	TRBJ2-1	CATSDFTGFSSYNEQFF	TGTGCCACCAGTGATTTTACAGGGTTTAGCTCCTACAATGAGCAGTTCTTC
TRBD1	TRBV2	NA	15	TRBJ1-1	CASKGQGLMNTEAFF	TGTGCCAGCAAGGGACAGGGGTTGATGAACACTGAAGCTTTCTTT
NA	TRBV7-9	NA	13	TRBJ1-2	CASSLTKGSGYTF	TGTGCCAGCAGCTTAACCAAGGGTTCCGGCTACACCTTC
TRBD1	TRBV25-1	few	13	TRBJ1-2	CASSLGQGGGYTF	TGTGCCAGCAGTCTGGGACAGGGAGGTGGCTACACCTTC
NA	TRBV20-1	NA	13	TRBJ2-5	CSASVVVGETQYF	TGCAGTGCTTCTGTAGTGGTAGGGGAGACCCAGTACTTC
TRBD2	TRBV7-2	NA	16	TRBJ2-3	CASSAGLAGGGDTQYF	TGTGCCAGCAGCGCGGGACTAGCGGGAGGGGGAGATACGCAGTATTTT
TRBD2	TRBV6-5	NA	19	TRBJ2-4	CASSYSGRAGERAKNIQYF	TGTGCCAGCAGTTATAGTGGGCGAGCGGGAGAACGGGCCAAAAACATTCAGTACTTC
NA	TRBV12-3/TRBV12-4	NA	14	TRBJ1-1	CASSLAQVNTEAFF	TGTGCCAGCAGTTTGGCGCAGGTGAACACTGAAGCTTTCTTT
TRBD1	TRBV28	NA	18	TRBJ1-5	CASSFVRDRGHSNQPQHF	TGTGCCAGCAGTTTCGTTCGGGACAGGGGACATAGCAATCAGCCCCAGCATTTT
TRBD2	TRBV27	NA	14	TRBJ2-3	CASGAQRGADTQYF	TGTGCCAGCGGGGCCCAGCGGGGCGCGGATACGCAGTATTTT
NA	TRBV27	once	15	TRBJ1-2	CASSPGPDQHYGYTF	TGTGCCAGCAGCCCAGGCCCCGACCAGCACTATGGCTACACCTTC
NA	TRBV15	NA	13	TRBJ2-3	CATSRKDTDTQYF	TGTGCCACCAGCAGAAAGGACACAGATACGCAGTATTTT
NA	TRBV27	once	14	TRBJ1-5	CASSYSRGNQPQHF	TGTGCCAGCAGTTACTCCAGGGGCAATCAGCCCCAGCATTTT
TRBD1	TRBV5-1	NA	16	TRBJ1-5	CASSLGTGTGNQPQHF	TGCGCCAGCAGCTTGGGGACAGGGACAGGGAATCAGCCCCAGCATTTT
NA	TRBV12-3/TRBV12-4	few	15	TRBJ2-7	CASSLGWEGRDEQYF	TGTGCCAGCAGTTTAGGCTGGGAAGGTCGGGACGAGCAGTACTTC
NA	TRBV12-3/TRBV12-4	NA	12	TRBJ2-1	CASSLDGATQFF	TGTGCCAGCAGTTTAGACGGAGCGACGCAGTTCTTC
NA	TRBV5-4	NA	13	TRBJ1-2	CASSVDGSYGYTF	TGTGCCAGCAGCGTTGACGGATCCTATGGCTACACCTTC
TRBD2	TRBV6-1	NA	16	TRBJ2-7	CASSKGRTSGRNEQYF	TGTGCCAGCAGTAAAGGGCGGACTAGCGGGAGAAACGAGCAGTACTTC
NA	TRBV19	NA	13	TRBJ1-2	CAGAGRDNYGYTF	TGTGCAGGGGCAGGCAGAGACAACTATGGCTACACCTTC
TRBD2	TRBV20-1	NA	16	TRBJ2-1	CSAQNPNSGRAGEQFF	TGCAGTGCCCAAAACCCGAATAGCGGGAGGGCCGGAGAGCAGTTCTTC
NA	TRBV2	NA	13	TRBJ1-1	CASSQDQNTEAFF	TGTGCCAGCAGTCAGGACCAGAACACTGAAGCTTTCTTT
TRBD1	TRBV20-1	NA	13	TRBJ1-5	CSAGGRGLQPQHF	TGCAGTGCCGGGGGCAGGGGGCTTCAGCCCCAGCATTTT
NA	TRBV20-1	NA	10	TRBJ2-1	CSASNNEQFF	TGCAGTGCTAGTAACAATGAGCAGTTCTTC
NA	TRBV20-1	NA	15	TRBJ1-5	CSARLIWQVCQPQHF	TGCAGTGCTAGATTAATATGGCAGGTCTGTCAGCCCCAGCATTTT
NA	TRBV3-1	NA	15	TRBJ1-1	CASRPTITGNTEAFF	TGTGCCAGCAGACCTACAATTACAGGGAACACTGAAGCTTTCTTT
TRBD2	TRBV6-5	NA	15	TRBJ2-3	CASRLAGLVEDTQYF	TGTGCCAGCAGACTAGCGGGATTAGTAGAAGATACGCAGTATTTT
NA	TRBV12-3/TRBV12-4	NA	15	TRBJ1-6	CASSFALGAGSPLHF	TGTGCCAGCAGTTTTGCGTTGGGCGCGGGTTCACCCCTCCACTTT
NA	TRBV20-1	NA	13	TRBJ2-5	CSATGTGDVTQYF	TGCAGTGCTACTGGGACCGGGGATGTAACCCAGTACTTC
NA	TRBV2	NA	16	TRBJ1-5	CASSEDRHYSNQPQHF	TGTGCCAGCAGTGAAGATCGACACTATAGCAATCAGCCCCAGCATTTT
NA	TRBV5-1	NA	14	TRBJ1-2	CASQKGQTNYGYTF	TGCGCCAGCCAAAAAGGACAGACTAACTATGGCTACACCTTC
TRBD1	TRBV18	NA	16	TRBJ1-1	CASSPTGGLVNTEAFF	TGTGCCAGCTCACCAACAGGGGGCCTAGTGAACACTGAAGCTTTCTTT
NA	TRBV28	NA	17	TRBJ2-2	CASSSPGDSGNTGELFF	TGTGCCAGCAGTTCCCCCGGAGACAGCGGGAACACCGGGGAGCTGTTTTTT
NA	TRBV12-3/TRBV12-4	NA	12	TRBJ2-5	CASREQGATQYF	TGTGCCAGCAGGGAGCAGGGAGCGACCCAGTACTTC
NA	TRBV20-1	NA	14	TRBJ2-7	CSARVWGSSYEQYF	TGCAGTGCTAGAGTGTGGGGAAGCTCCTACGAGCAGTACTTC
NA	TRBV5-1	NA	15	TRBJ2-7	CASSLASLMSYEQYF	TGCGCCAGCAGCTTGGCTAGCCTCATGAGCTACGAGCAGTACTTC
NA	TRBV7-6	NA	15	TRBJ1-1	CASSLVASMNTEAFF	TGTGCCAGCAGCTTAGTGGCATCCATGAACACTGAAGCTTTCTTT
TRBD2	TRBV15	NA	16	TRBJ2-3	CATSNRLAGVSNTQYF	TGTGCCACCAGCAATCGATTAGCGGGAGTTTCTAATACGCAGTATTTT
TRBD2	TRBV5-1	once	16	TRBJ2-2	CASRLHETSGTGELFF	TGCGCCAGCAGGCTTCATGAGACTAGCGGAACCGGGGAGCTGTTTTTT
NA	TRBV28	NA	13	TRBJ2-5	CASSLGALETQYF	TGTGCCAGCAGTTTAGGGGCGCTTGAGACCCAGTACTTC
TRBD2	TRBV20-1	NA	16	TRBJ2-3	CSARDPQRGEVDTQYF	TGCAGTGCTAGAGATCCCCAGCGGGGGGAAGTAGATACGCAGTATTTT
NA	TRBV12-3/TRBV12-4	NA	15	TRBJ1-2	CVSSLAKGGGYGYTF	TGTGTCAGCAGTTTAGCGAAGGGAGGGGGCTATGGCTACACCTTC
NA	TRBV5-4	NA	13	TRBJ2-5	CASSRVGEGTQYF	TGTGCCAGCAGCCGAGTCGGTGAAGGGACCCAGTACTTC
NA	TRBV6-6	NA	15	TRBJ2-1	CASSPGDLSYNEQFF	TGTGCCAGCAGTCCGGGGGACCTCTCCTACAATGAGCAGTTCTTC
NA	TRBV24-1	NA	14	TRBJ1-4	CATSDEKTGSKLFF	TGTGCCACCAGTGATGAGAAAACAGGGAGTAAACTGTTTTTT
TRBD2	TRBV2	NA	15	TRBJ2-5	CASITQTSGGETQYF	TGTGCCAGCATAACTCAGACTAGCGGGGGAGAGACCCAGTACTTC